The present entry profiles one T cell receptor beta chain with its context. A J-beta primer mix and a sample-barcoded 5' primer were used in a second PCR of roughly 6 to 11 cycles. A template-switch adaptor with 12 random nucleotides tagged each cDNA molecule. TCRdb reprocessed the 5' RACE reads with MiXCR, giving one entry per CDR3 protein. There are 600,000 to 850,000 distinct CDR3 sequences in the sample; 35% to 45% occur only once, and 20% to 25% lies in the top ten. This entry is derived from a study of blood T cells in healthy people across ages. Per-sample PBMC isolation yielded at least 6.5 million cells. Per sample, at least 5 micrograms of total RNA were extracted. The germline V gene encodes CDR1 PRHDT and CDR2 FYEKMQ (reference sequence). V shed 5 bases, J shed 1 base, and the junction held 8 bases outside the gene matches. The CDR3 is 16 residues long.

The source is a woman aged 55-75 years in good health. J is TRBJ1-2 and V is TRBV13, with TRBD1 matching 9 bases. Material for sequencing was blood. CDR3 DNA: TGTGCCAGCAGCCCCCTGGTGACAGGGGGTAACTATGGCTACACCTTC. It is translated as CASSPLVTGGNYGYTF.